The present T cell receptor beta chain was sequenced within a study of blood T cell repertoires in COVID-19. Germline CDR1 reads KGHSH; CDR2 reads LQKENI. Trimming took 2 bases from V and 4 from J; bases not matched to a gene: 6. There are 15 residues in the CDR3. This table comes from immunoSEQ multiplex PCR, and its TCRdb copy is limited to in-frame clones, with some not included. The table lists around 700,000 clones, just under 90% of them singletons. The TCR sequence derives from a woman between 18 and 30 years old with acute or convalescent COVID-19. Sequences were obtained from peripheral blood. The rearrangement links TRBV18 to TRBJ2-5; 8 positions match TRBD2. The CDR3 here is CASSPDGGAGETQYF. The CDR3 coding sequence is TGTGCCAGCTCACCAGACGGGGGGGCCGGAGAGACCCAGTACTTC.